This record covers a single T cell receptor beta chain. Its target is unknown. Assay used: immunoSEQ multiplex PCR; TCRdb lists only in-frame clones, some missing. The profile shows approximately 200,000 clones, approximately 90% of them singletons. This sample is drawn from a study of T cell responses to AZD1222 COVID-19 vaccine. Notes on the study in general: Unmutated variant regions are reportedly the target of nearly half of TCRs that are spike-specific.

This receptor was taken from an adult who received the AZD1222 COVID-19 vaccine. The sequencing used peripheral blood, collected 28 days after the second AZD1222 dose.

CDR3 sequence reads: CASGGGLHGGYNEQFF. CDR3 DNA sequence: TGTGCCAGCGGTGGAGGGCTACATGGAGGATACAATGAGCAGTTCTTC. The chain employs TRBV2 and TRBJ2-1, with TRBD2 as a possible D gene (6 bases). The CDR3 totals 16 residues. CDR1 and CDR2 (germline): SNHLY, FYNNEI. V lost 8 bases and J 4 bases, leaving 21 bases between the germline ends.